Sequencing of this TCR beta chain was carried out in a study of Tregs in tolerant kidney transplant recipients. Whole-study results and caveats: Antigen-driven expansion was suggested because donor-specific Tregs expanded more than all Tregs in tolerant patients. Nucleotide sequences could not be compared across some patients' samples due to primer changes. Few patients were studied, so findings need validation in larger groups. Biological reproducibility was not directly addressed, but technical replication error appeared minimal.

As to this clone: Antigen unknown.

The table came from immunoSEQ multiplex PCR; TCRdb's copy has only in-frame clones and leaves some out. The data hold 50,000 to 55,000 clones, with 90% to 95% observed a single time. The nonmyeloablative bone marrow transplants came from related graft donors, with transient mixed chimerism. The germline V gene has CDR1 MGHRA and CDR2 YSYEKL. The CDR3 spans 17 residues. V lost 3 bases and J lost 2; bases outside the gene matches: 8. This receptor was obtained from a human patient who received a combined kidney and bone marrow transplant. Some T cells may originate from the graft donor. The chain has TRBV4-1 and TRBJ2-3; 10 nucleotides align to TRBD2. The material sequenced was CD8+ T cells from blood (PBMCs), taken 24 months after the transplant. The CDR3 sequence: CASSQPLAGDDTDTQYF. In DNA, the CDR3 is TGCGCCAGCAGCCAGCCCCTAGCGGGAGACGACACAGATACGCAGTATTTT.